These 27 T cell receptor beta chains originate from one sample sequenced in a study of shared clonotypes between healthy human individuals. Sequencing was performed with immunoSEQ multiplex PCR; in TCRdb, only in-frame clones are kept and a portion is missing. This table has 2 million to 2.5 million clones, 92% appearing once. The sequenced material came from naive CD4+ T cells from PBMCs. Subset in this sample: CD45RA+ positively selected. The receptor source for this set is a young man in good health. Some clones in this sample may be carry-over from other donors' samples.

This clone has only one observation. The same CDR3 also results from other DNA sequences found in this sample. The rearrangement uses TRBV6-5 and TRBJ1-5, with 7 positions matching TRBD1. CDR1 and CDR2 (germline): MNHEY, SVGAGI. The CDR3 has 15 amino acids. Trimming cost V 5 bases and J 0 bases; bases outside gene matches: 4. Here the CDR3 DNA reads TGTGCCAGCAGTCCGGGACAGTATAGCAATCAGCCCCAGCATTTT. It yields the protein CASSPGQYSNQPQHF.

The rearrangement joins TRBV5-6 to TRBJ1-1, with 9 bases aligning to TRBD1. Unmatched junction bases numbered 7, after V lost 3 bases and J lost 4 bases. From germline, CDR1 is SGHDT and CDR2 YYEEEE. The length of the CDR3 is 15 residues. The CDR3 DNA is TGTGCCAGCAGCTACGGGACAGGGACGGCCACTGAAGCTTTCTTT. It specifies CASSYGTGTATEAFF.

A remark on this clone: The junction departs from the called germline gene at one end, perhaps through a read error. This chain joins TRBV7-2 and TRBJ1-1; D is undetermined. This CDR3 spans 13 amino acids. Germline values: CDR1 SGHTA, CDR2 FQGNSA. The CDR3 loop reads CASSSTSYTEAFF. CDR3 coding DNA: TGTGCCAGCAGCTCCACAAGTTACACTGAAGCTTTCTTC.

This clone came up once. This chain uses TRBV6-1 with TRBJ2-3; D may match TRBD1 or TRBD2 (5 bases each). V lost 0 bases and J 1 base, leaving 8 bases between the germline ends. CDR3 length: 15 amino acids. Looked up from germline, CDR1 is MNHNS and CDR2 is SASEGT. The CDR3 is CASSEAGVGTDTQYF. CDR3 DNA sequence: TGTGCCAGCAGTGAAGCGGGGGTTGGCACAGATACGCAGTATTTT.

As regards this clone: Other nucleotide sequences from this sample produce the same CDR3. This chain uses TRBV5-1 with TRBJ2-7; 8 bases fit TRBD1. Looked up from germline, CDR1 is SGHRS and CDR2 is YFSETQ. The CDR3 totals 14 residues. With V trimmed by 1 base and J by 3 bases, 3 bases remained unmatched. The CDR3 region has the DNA TGCGCCAGCAGCTTGCTTGGACAGGGCTACGAGCAGTACTTC. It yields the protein CASSLLGQGYEQYF.

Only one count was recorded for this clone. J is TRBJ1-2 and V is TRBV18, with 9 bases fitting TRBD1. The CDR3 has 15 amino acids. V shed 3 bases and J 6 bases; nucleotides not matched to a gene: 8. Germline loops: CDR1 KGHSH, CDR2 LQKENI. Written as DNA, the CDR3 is TGTGCCAGCTCACCGACTTCGGGACAGGGAAATGGCTACACCTTC. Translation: CASSPTSGQGNGYTF.

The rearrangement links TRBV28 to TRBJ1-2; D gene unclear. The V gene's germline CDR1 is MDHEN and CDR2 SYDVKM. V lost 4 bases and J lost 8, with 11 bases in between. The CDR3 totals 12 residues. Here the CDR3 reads CASSSQVGGYTF. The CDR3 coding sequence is TGTGCCAGCAGTTCGCAGGTCGGGGGCTACACCTTC.

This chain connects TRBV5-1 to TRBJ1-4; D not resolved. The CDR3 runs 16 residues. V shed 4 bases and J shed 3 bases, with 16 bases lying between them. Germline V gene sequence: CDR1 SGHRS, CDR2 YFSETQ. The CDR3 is CASSQVGGRPNEKLFF. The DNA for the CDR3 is TGCGCCAGCAGCCAAGTAGGTGGGCGCCCTAATGAAAAACTGTTTTTT. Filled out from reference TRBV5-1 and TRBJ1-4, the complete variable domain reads KAGVTQTPRYLIKTRGQQVTLSCSPISGHRSVSWYQQTPGQGLQFLFEYFSETQRNKGNFPGRFSGRQFSNSRSEMNVSTLELGDSALYLCASSQVGGRPNEKLFFGSGTQLSVL.

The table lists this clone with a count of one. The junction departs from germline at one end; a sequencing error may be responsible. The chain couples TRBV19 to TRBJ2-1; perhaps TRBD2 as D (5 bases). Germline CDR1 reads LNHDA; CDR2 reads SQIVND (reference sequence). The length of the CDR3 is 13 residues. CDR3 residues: CASSTPLSSRRLF. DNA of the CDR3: TGTGCCAGTAGCACCCCCCTAAGTTCGCGGAGGCTCTTC.

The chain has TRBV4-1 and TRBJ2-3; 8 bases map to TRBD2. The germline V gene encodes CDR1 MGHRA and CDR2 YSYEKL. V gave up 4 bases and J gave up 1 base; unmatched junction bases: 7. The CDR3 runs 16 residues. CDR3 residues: CASSPREAGGTDTQYF. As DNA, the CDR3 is TGCGCCAGCAGCCCACGAGAAGCGGGAGGCACAGATACGCAGTATTTT.

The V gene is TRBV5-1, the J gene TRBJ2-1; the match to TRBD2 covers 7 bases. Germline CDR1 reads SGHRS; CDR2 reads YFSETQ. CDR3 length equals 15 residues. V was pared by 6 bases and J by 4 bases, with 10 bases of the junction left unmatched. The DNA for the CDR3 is TGCGCCAGCACTCCCCTCCTAGCGGAGTACAATGAGCAGTTCTTC. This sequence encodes CASTPLLAEYNEQFF.

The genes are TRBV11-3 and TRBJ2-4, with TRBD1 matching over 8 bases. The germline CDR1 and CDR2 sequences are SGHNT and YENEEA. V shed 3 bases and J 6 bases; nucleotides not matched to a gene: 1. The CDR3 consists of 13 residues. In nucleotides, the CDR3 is TGTGCCAGCAGCTTCGGACAGGGAAACATTCAGTACTTC. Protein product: CASSFGQGNIQYF.

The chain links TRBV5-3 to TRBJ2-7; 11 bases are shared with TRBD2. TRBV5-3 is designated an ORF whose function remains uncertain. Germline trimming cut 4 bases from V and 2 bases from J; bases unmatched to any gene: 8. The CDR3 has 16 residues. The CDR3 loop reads CARSLGLAGPTYEQYF. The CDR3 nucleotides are TGTGCCAGAAGCCTCGGACTAGCGGGCCCCACCTACGAGCAGTACTTC.

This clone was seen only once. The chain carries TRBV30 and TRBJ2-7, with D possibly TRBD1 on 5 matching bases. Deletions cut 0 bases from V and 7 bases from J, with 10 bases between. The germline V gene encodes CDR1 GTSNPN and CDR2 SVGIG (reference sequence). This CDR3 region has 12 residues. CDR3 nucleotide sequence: TGTGCCTGGAGTGTAGGGTCAGGGGAGCAGTACTTC. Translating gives CAWSVGSGEQYF.

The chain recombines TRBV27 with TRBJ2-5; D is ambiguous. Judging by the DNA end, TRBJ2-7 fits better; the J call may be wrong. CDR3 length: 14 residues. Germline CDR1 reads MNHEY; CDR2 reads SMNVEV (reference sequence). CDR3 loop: CASSTASAQYEQYF. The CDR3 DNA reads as TGTGCCAGCAGCACAGCGTCGGCACAATACGAGCAGTACTTC.

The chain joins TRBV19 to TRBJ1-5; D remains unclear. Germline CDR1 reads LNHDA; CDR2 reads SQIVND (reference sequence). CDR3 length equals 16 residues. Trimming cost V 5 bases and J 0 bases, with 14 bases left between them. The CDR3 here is CASSVWAADSNQPQHF. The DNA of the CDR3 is TGTGCCAGTAGTGTCTGGGCGGCTGATAGCAATCAGCCCCAGCATTTT.

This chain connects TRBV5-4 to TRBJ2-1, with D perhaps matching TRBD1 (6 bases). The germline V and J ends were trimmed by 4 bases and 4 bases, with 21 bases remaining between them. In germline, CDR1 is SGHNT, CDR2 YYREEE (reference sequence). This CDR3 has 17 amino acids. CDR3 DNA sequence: TGTGCCAGCAGCATCTTTTTGGGCGTCAGGGGTTACAATGAGCAGTTCTTC. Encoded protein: CASSIFLGVRGYNEQFF.

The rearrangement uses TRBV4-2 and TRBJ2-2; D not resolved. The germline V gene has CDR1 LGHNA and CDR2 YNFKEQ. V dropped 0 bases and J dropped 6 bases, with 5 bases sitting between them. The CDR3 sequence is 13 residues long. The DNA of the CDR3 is TGTGCCAGCAGCCAAGATGTTCCCGGGGAGCTGTTTTTT. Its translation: CASSQDVPGELFF.

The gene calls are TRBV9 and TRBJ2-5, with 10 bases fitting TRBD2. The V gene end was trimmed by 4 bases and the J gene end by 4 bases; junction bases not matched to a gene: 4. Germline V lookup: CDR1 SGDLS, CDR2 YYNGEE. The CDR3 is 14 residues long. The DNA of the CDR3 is TGTGCCAGCAGCTTTAGCGGGAGGTTAGAGACCCAGTACTTC. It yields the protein CASSFSGRLETQYF.

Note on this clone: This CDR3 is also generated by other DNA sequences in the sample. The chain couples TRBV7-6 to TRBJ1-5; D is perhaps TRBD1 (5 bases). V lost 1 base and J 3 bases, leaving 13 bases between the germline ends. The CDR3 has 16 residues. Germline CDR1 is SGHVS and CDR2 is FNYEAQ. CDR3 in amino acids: CASSLGASGANQPQHF. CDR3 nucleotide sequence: TGTGCCAGCAGCTTAGGTGCAAGTGGGGCCAATCAGCCCCAGCATTTT.

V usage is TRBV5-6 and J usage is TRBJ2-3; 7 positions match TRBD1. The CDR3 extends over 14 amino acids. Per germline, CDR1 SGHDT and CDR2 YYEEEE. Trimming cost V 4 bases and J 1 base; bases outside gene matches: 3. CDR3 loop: CASSGTVGTDTQYF. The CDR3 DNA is TGTGCCAGCAGCGGGACAGTTGGCACAGATACGCAGTATTTT.

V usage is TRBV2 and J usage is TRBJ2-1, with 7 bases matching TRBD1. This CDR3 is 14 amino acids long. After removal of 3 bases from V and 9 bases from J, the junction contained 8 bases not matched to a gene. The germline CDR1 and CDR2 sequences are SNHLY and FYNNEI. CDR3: CASSDGQGVREQFF. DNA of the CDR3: TGTGCCAGCAGTGATGGGCAGGGGGTGCGTGAGCAGTTCTTC.

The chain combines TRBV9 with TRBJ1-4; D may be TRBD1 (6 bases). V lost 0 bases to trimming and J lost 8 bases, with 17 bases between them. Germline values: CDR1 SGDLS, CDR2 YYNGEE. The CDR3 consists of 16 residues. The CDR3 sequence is CASSVAPTSGQEKLFF. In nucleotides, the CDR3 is TGTGCCAGCAGCGTAGCACCCACCTCCGGACAGGAAAAACTGTTTTTT.

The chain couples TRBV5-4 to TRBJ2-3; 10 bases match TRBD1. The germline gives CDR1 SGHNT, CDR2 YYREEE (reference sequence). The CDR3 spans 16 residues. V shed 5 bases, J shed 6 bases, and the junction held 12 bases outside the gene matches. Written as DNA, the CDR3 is TGTGCCAGCAGATCACCGGGACAGGGGTTGGGGGATACGCAGTATTTT. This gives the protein CASRSPGQGLGDTQYF.

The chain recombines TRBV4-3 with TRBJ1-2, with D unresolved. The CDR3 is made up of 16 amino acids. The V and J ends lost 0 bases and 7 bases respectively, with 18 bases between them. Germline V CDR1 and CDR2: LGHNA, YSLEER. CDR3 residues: CASSQEPAIRTGGYTF. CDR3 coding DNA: TGCGCCAGCAGCCAAGAGCCCGCCATAAGGACGGGTGGCTACACCTTC.

The CDR3 sequence: CASSWDTLTNTEAFF. DNA of the CDR3: TGTGCCAGCAGCTGGGACACCCTTACGAACACTGAAGCTTTCTTT. This chain uses TRBV2 with TRBJ1-1; TRBD1 is a possible D gene (6 bases). The V end lost 6 bases, the J end lost 1 base, and 15 bases lay between the germline ends. The CDR3 covers 15 residues. Looked up from germline, CDR1 is SNHLY and CDR2 is FYNNEI.

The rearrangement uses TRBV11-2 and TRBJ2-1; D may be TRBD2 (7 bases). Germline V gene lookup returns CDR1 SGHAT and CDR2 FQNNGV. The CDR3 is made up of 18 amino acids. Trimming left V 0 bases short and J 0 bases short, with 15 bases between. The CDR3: CASSLESWRGLSYNEQFF. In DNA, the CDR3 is TGTGCCAGCAGCTTAGAAAGTTGGCGGGGGCTCTCCTACAATGAGCAGTTCTTC.